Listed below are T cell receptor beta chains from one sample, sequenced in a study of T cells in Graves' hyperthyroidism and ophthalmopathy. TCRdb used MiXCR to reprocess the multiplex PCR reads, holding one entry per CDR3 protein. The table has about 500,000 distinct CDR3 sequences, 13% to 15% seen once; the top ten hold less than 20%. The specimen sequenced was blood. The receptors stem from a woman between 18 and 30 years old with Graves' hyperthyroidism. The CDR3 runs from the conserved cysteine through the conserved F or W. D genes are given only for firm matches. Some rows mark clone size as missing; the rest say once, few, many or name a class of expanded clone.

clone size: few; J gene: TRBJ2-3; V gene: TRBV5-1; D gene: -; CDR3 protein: CASSLAADTDTQYF; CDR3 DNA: TGCGCCAGCAGCTTGGCGGCAGACACAGATACGCAGTATTTT
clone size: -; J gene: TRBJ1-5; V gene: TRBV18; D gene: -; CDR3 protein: CASRLCGQPHHF; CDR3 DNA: TGTGCCAGCCGATTATGTGGTCAGCCCCATCATTTT
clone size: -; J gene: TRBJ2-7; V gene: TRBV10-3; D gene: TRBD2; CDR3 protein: CAISESPSGIGYEQYF; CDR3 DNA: TGTGCCATCAGTGAGTCTCCTAGCGGGATAGGGTACGAGCAGTACTTC
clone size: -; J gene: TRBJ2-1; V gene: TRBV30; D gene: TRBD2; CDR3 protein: CAWSVTGGSVYNEQFF; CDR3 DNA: TGTGCCTGGAGTGTGACGGGGGGGAGTGTTTACAATGAGCAGTTCTTC
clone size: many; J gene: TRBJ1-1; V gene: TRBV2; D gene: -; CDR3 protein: CASSNDRNTEAFF; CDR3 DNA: TGTGCCAGCAGTAATGACCGGAACACTGAAGCTTTCTTT
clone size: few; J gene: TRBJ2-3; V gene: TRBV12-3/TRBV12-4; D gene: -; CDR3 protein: CASSSDSWTGGTDTQYF; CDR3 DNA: TGTGCCAGCAGTAGCGACAGTTGGACGGGGGGCACAGATACGCAGTATTTT
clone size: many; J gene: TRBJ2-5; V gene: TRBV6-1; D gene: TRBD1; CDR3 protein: CASSYPRTGGGETQYF; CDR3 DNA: TGTGCCAGCAGTTACCCCCGGACAGGGGGAGGAGAGACCCAGTACTTC
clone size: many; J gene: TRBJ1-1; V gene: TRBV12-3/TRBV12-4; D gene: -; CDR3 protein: CASSRQSGTEAFF; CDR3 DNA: TGTGCCAGCAGTAGGCAATCCGGGACTGAAGCTTTCTTT
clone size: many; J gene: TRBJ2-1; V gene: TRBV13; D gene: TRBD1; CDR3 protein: CASSLYGQDYNEQFF; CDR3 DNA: TGTGCCAGCAGCTTATATGGACAGGATTACAATGAGCAGTTCTTC
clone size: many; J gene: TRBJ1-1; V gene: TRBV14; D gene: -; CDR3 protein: CASSQDMNTEAFF; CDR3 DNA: TGTGCCAGCAGCCAAGATATGAACACTGAAGCTTTCTTT
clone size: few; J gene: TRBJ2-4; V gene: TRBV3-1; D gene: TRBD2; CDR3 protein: CASSQFSGTSRRAAIQYF; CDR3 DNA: TGTGCCAGCAGCCAATTCAGTGGGACTAGCAGGAGGGCGGCCATTCAGTACTTC
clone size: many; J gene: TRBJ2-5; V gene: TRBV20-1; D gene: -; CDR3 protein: CSARQETQYF; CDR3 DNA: TGCAGTGCTAGACAAGAGACCCAGTACTTC
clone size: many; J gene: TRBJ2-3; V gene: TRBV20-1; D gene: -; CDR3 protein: CSATPVLGGHMADTQYF; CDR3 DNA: TGCAGTGCCACCCCCGTTTTGGGCGGCCACATGGCCGATACGCAGTATTTT
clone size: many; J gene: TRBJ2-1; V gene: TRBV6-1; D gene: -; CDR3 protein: CASSPGLSYNEQFF; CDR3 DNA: TGTGCCAGCTCACCAGGGTTGTCCTACAATGAGCAGTTCTTC
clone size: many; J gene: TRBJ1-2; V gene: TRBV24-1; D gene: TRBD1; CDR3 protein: CATSDFRVGQGAYGYTF; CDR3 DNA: TGTGCCACCAGTGATTTCCGTGTGGGACAGGGGGCCTATGGCTACACCTTC
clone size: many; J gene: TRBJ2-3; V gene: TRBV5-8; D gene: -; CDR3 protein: CASSLGVSADTQYF; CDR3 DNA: TGTGCCAGCAGCTTGGGGGTGAGCGCAGATACGCAGTATTTT
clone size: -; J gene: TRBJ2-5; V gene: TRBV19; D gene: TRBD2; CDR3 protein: CASSIGDSGRPQYF; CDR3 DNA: TGTGCCAGTAGTATAGGGGATAGCGGGAGGCCCCAGTACTTC
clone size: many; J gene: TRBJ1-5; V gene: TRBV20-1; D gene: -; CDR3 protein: CSARPKGRGNQPQHF; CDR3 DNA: TGCAGTGCTAGACCCAAGGGACGGGGCAATCAGCCCCAGCATTTT
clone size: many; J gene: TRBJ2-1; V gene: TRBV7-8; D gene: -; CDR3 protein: CASSSTNNEQFF; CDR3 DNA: TGTGCCAGCAGCTCGACTAACAATGAGCAGTTCTTC
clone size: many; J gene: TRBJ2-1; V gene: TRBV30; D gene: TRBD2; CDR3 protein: CAWSYGTSNEQFF; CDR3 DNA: TGTGCCTGGAGTTATGGGACTAGCAATGAGCAGTTCTTC
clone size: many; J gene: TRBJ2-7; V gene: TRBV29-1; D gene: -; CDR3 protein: CSVEKMGSYEQYF; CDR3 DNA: TGCAGCGTTGAAAAAATGGGTAGCTACGAGCAGTACTTC
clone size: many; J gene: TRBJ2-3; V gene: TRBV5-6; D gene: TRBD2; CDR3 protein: CASSLPSGRGDTQYF; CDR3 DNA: TGTGCCAGCAGCTTACCTAGCGGGAGAGGGGATACGCAGTATTTT
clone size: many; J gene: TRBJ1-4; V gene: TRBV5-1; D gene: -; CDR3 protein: CASSFTATNEKLFF; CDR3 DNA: TGCGCCAGCAGCTTCACAGCAACTAATGAAAAACTGTTTTTT